A single sample gave rise to the 18 T cell receptor beta chains below, sequenced in a study of Ad26.COV2.S vaccination and SARS-CoV-2 variants. Treatment described: some 19 received Ad26.COV2.S at low or high dose, single or two shots; about 5 received placebo; per-sample allocation not given. Material that was analyzed had been drawn on day 63 after the first vaccine or placebo injection. The protocol was immunoSEQ multiplex PCR, while the TCRdb copy is restricted to in-frame clones and leaves out a portion. Here the sample spans 450,000 to 550,000 clones, about 91% being singletons. Here the sequenced sample was peripheral blood, taken in a trial of Ad26.COV2.S vaccine versus placebo. These receptors were taken from a person aged 18 to 59 who received the Ad26.COV2.S COVID-19 vaccine or a placebo.

The rearrangement joins TRBV6-1 to TRBJ1-6, with 7 bases matching TRBD1. V lost 2 bases and J lost 7; bases outside the gene matches: 5. CDR3 length equals 15 residues. Germline V gene lookup returns CDR1 MNHNS and CDR2 SASEGT. CDR3 residues: CASSEFGTDNSPLHF. The CDR3 DNA reads TGTGCCAGCAGTGAATTCGGGACAGACAATTCACCCCTCCACTTT.

As DNA, the CDR3 is TGTGCCAGCAGCCATTTCCAGGCGGGGCAAGAGACCCAGTACTTC. It codes for CASSHFQAGQETQYF. The rearrangement links TRBV14 to TRBJ2-5; a possible D gene is TRBD2 (6 bases). This CDR3 has 15 residues. CDR1 SGHDN and CDR2 FVKESK come from the germline V gene. Deletions cut 3 bases from V and 2 bases from J, with 13 bases between.

The chain has TRBV14 and TRBJ1-2; D gene uncertain. From germline, CDR1 is SGHDN and CDR2 FVKESK. V was trimmed by 1 base and J by 4 bases, leaving 10 bases between them. This CDR3 is 14 amino acids long. CDR3 DNA sequence: TGTGCCAGCAGCCAAGCCATGCAGGCCTATGGCTACACCTTC. It is translated as CASSQAMQAYGYTF.

The chain joins TRBV3-1 (or the pseudogene TRBV3-2) to TRBJ1-2; D is undetermined. This CDR3 has 13 amino acids. The germline V and J ends were trimmed by 4 bases and 3 bases, with 9 bases remaining between them. Germline values: CDR1 LGHDT, CDR2 YNNKEL (reference sequence). DNA for the CDR3: TGTGCCAGCAGCCCTTACTCGGACTATGGCTACACCTTC. Translated: CASSPYSDYGYTF.

This clone was picked up one time. This chain connects TRBV7-9 to TRBJ2-3, with a tentative D call TRBD1 (5 bases). This CDR3 region has 11 residues. Germline V gene sequence: CDR1 SEHNR, CDR2 FQNEAQ (reference sequence). The ends were cut back, 5 bases at V and 7 bases at J, with 7 bases in the middle. CDR3 sequence: CASSAGNTQYF. CDR3 sequence (DNA): TGTGCCAGCAGCGCAGGGAATACGCAGTATTTT.

CDR3 coding DNA: TGCACCAGCGGACTAGGGGTGAAGGGGGCTAATGAAAAACTGTTTTTT. As protein: CTSGLGVKGANEKLFF. The chain has TRBV1 and TRBJ1-4. TRBV1 constitutes a pseudogene. The CDR3 length is 16 residues.

In this sample, this clone turned up a few times. The chain carries TRBV29-1 and TRBJ1-1; 7 bases agree with TRBD1. CDR1 is SQVTM and CDR2 is ANQGSEA in the germline V gene. Trimming removed 4 bases from V and 2 bases from J; junction bases left unmatched: 7. The CDR3 sequence is 14 residues long. DNA of the CDR3: TGCAGCGTTGTTGGGACAGCGGACAACACTGAAGCTTTCTTT. Translating gives CSVVGTADNTEAFF.

The V and J genes are TRBV12-5 and TRBJ1-2, with D uncertain. The length of the CDR3 is 14 residues. V lost 1 base and J 7 bases, leaving 13 bases between the germline ends. Germline CDR1 is LGHNT and CDR2 is FRNRAP. The CDR3 DNA sequence: TGTGCTAGTGGTTTGGAGCTGCCGATGGGTGGCTACACCTTC. Translation gives CASGLELPMGGYTF.

The chain carries TRBV15 and TRBJ2-4; D possibly corresponds to TRBD1 (6 bases). CDR1 is LNHNV, CDR2 YYDKDF, per germline (reference sequence). This CDR3 spans 16 amino acids. V was shortened by 7 bases and J by 8 bases, with 24 bases between the two germline ends. This CDR3 is CATTTGQSPYAYIQYF. In DNA form, the CDR3 reads TGTGCCACCACCACCGGACAGTCCCCTTATGCGTACATTCAGTACTTC.

The rearrangement joins TRBV7-6 to TRBJ2-1; TRBD1 or TRBD2 may be the D gene (5 bases each). Looked up from germline, CDR1 is SGHVS and CDR2 is FNYEAQ. This CDR3 is 14 amino acids long. Trimming cost V 4 bases and J 2 bases, with 9 bases left between them. The CDR3 region has the DNA TGTGCCAGCAGCTCGGGGCTTCCCTACAATGAGCAGTTCTTC. It translates to CASSSGLPYNEQFF. Using reference TRBV7-6 and TRBJ2-1 for the parts outside the CDR3, the full variable domain is GAGVSQSPRYKVTKRGQDVALRCDPISGHVSLYWYRQALGQGPEFLTYFNYEAQQDKSGLPNDRFSAERPEGSISTLTIQRTEQRDSAMYRCASSSGLPYNEQFFGPGTRLTVL.

The chain couples TRBV5-1 to TRBJ2-5; 7 positions match TRBD2. CDR3 size: 15 residues. The germline V gene encodes CDR1 SGHRS and CDR2 YFSETQ. After removal of 0 bases from V and 0 bases from J, the junction contained 2 bases not matched to a gene. The CDR3 protein is CASSLAGGYQETQYF. The DNA for the CDR3 is TGCGCCAGCAGCTTGGCCGGGGGGTACCAAGAGACCCAGTACTTC.

The chain uses TRBV19 and TRBJ1-3; D gene ambiguous. Germline loops: CDR1 LNHDA, CDR2 SQIVND (reference sequence). The CDR3 is 12 amino acids. Trimming removed 3 bases at V and 8 bases at J, with 8 bases between. The CDR3 sequence is CASSIAGHTIYF. CDR3 coding DNA: TGTGCCAGTAGTATCGCCGGCCACACCATATATTTT.

This rearrangement joins TRBV18 to TRBJ1-6, with 8 positions matching TRBD1. In germline, CDR1 is KGHSH, CDR2 LQKENI. The CDR3 runs to 17 residues. The trim removed 5 bases at V and 9 bases at J, leaving 15 bases unmatched. CDR3 loop: CASSKVSQTGASSPLHF. Written as DNA, the CDR3 is TGTGCCAGCTCAAAAGTATCGCAGACAGGGGCCTCTTCACCCCTCCACTTT.

The chain uses TRBV11-3 and TRBJ1-4, with TRBD1 as a possible D gene (5 bases). The germline V and J ends were trimmed by 0 bases and 8 bases, with 16 bases remaining between them. In germline, CDR1 is SGHNT, CDR2 YENEEA. The CDR3 is 16 residues long. The CDR3 spells CASSLDPRDGGEKLFF. CDR3 nucleotide sequence: TGTGCCAGCAGCTTAGATCCACGGGACGGTGGGGAAAAACTGTTTTTT.

The chain carries TRBV15 and TRBJ2-7, with D possibly matching TRBD2 (6 bases). This CDR3 is 15 amino acids long. V lost 5 bases and J lost 2, with 16 bases in between. Germline V CDR1 and CDR2: LNHNV, YYDKDF (reference sequence). The DNA for the CDR3 is TGTGCCACCAGCCTAGCCGGGAGTAGGACCTACGAGCAGTACGTC. Protein product: CATSLAGSRTYEQYV.

The chain uses TRBV5-1 and TRBJ2-3; D is perhaps TRBD2 (7 bases). The germline V gene has CDR1 SGHRS and CDR2 YFSETQ. Between the trimmed V and J ends, which lost 4 bases and 2 bases, there was a span of 17 bases. The length of the CDR3 is 16 residues. CDR3 in amino acids: CASSQRGGPTTDTQYF. CDR3 coding DNA: TGCGCCAGCAGCCAGCGCGGGGGCCCCACCACAGATACGCAGTATTTT.

This chain links TRBV9 with TRBJ1-1; weak D call: TRBD1 (5 bases). The CDR3 consists of 13 residues. CDR1 SGDLS and CDR2 YYNGEE come from the germline V gene. Trimming left V 3 bases short and J 11 bases short, with 17 bases between. The CDR3 coding sequence is TGTGCCAGCAGCGCGATTCAGGGTGGGGTGGCTTTCTTT. Translation gives CASSAIQGGVAFF.

The chain is built from TRBV19 and TRBJ2-5; the D gene could be TRBD1 or TRBD2 (6 bases each). V was clipped by 6 bases and J by 5 bases, with 16 bases between them. Germline CDR1 is LNHDA and CDR2 is SQIVND (reference sequence). CDR3 length: 14 amino acids. The CDR3 loop is CASSPEGQGETQYF. The CDR3 bases are TGTGCCAGTAGCCCGGAGGGGCAGGGGGAGACCCAGTACTTC. Together with reference TRBV19 and TRBJ2-5, the CDR3 gives the full variable domain: DGGITQSPKYLFRKEGQNVTLSCEQNLNHDAMYWYRQDPGQGLRLIYYSQIVNDFQKGDIAEGYSVSREKKESFPLTVTSAQKNPTAFYLCASSPEGQGETQYFGPGTRLLVL.